What follows describes a single T cell receptor beta chain. The data stem from a study of identical twins. Trimming stripped 4 bases from V and 1 base from J, with 10 bases between. This CDR3 region has 14 residues. Germline-derived CDR1 and CDR2 are MNHNS and SASEGT. TCRdb reanalysed the 5' RACE reads using MiXCR and keeps one entry per CDR3 protein. The table lists about 890,000 distinct CDR3 sequences, about 12% of them singletons. These data were also filed under a second study, of yellow fever vaccine responses in identical twins.

The chain is built from TRBV6-1 and TRBJ1-1; weak D call: TRBD1 (6 bases). The sample comprised PBMCs. The receptor was isolated from a woman aged 18-29 years in good health. DNA for the CDR3: TGTGCCAGCAGTGTGGACAGTTGGAACACTGAAGCTTTCTTT. This gives the protein CASSVDSWNTEAFF.